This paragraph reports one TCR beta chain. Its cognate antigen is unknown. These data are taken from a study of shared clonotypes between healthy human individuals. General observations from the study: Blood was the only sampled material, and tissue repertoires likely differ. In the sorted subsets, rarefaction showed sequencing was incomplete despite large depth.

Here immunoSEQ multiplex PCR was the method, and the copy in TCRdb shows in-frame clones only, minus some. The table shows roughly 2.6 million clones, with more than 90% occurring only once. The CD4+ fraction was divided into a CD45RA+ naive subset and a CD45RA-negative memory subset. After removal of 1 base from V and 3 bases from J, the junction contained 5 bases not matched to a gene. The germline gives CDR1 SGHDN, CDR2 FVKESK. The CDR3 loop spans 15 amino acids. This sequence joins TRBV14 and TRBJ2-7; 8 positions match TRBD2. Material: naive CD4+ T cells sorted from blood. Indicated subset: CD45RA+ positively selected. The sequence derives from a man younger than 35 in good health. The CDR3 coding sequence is TGTGCCAGCAGCCAAGGGACTAGCATTTACTACGAGCAGTACTTC. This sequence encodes CASSQGTSIYYEQYF.